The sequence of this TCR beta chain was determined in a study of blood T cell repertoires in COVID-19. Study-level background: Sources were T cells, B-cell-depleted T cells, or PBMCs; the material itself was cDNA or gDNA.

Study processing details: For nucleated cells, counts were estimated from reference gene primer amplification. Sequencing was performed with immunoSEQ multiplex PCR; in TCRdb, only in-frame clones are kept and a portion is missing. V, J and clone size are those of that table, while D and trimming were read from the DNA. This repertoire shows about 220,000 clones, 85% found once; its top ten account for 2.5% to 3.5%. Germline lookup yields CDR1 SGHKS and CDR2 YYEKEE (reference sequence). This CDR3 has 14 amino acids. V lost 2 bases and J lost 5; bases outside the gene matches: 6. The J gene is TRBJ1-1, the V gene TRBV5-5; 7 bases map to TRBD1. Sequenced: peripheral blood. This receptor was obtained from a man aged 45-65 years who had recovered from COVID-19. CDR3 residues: CASSLEGARTEAFF. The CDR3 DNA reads TGTGCCAGCAGCTTAGAGGGGGCGAGGACTGAAGCTTTCTTT.